This TCR beta chain was recorded in a study of OX40 agonist ivuxolimab in advanced cancers. On the study more broadly: Approximately 41% of patients had received prior checkpoint inhibitor therapy. Findings and limits, study-wide: Averaged across samples, CD8+ T cells carried more expanded clones than CD4+ did. A proportion of nonresponders additionally exhibited low normalized T-cell clonal expansion.

The timepoints at which blood was sampled were baseline, cycle 4 day 1, and cycle 7 day 1. Note on this clone: The antigen is unknown.

Assay used: immunoSEQ multiplex PCR; TCRdb lists only in-frame clones, some missing. The repertoire holds over 60,000 clones, approximately 90% seen once, with 0.94% in the top ten. The CDR3 runs 16 residues. Trimming at V came to 7 bases and at J to 0 bases, leaving 6 bases not matched to a gene. Germline V gene lookup returns CDR1 LNHDA and CDR2 SQIVND (reference sequence). This chain joins TRBV19 and TRBJ2-6, with TRBD1 identical over 7 bases. The TCR was taken from an adult with an advanced solid tumor such as melanoma, head and neck, liver or kidney cancer. The sample here was CD4+ or CD8+ T cells sorted from blood, taken in a trial of the OX40 agonist ivuxolimab. CDR3 residues: CASTSGQLSGANVLTF. Here the CDR3 DNA reads TGTGCCAGTACCTCGGGACAGCTCTCTGGGGCCAACGTCCTGACTTTC. Together with reference TRBV19 and TRBJ2-6, the CDR3 gives the full variable domain: DGGITQSPKYLFRKEGQNVTLSCEQNLNHDAMYWYRQDPGQGLRLIYYSQIVNDFQKGDIAEGYSVSREKKESFPLTVTSAQKNPTAFYLCASTSGQLSGANVLTFGAGSRLTVL.